Listed here are 10 T cell receptor beta chains from one sample, sequenced in a study of shared clonotypes between healthy human individuals. TCRdb keeps only in-frame clones here, not all; method: immunoSEQ multiplex PCR. Of about 230,000 clones listed, under 80% are singletons. Sequenced: memory CD4+ T cells sorted from blood. The sample's subset: CD45RA-negative fraction. The receptors come from a man aged 25-45 years in good health.

This clone has just a few counts. This rearrangement joins TRBV28 to TRBJ1-1; a weak D match, TRBD1 (5 bases). This CDR3 has 16 residues. V was pared by 7 bases and J by 3 bases, with 21 bases between. The germline V gene has CDR1 MDHEN and CDR2 SYDVKM. CDR3 nucleotide sequence: TGTGCCAGCACCCCCAGCCCCGGGGCCAGGGACACTGAAGCTTTCTTT. Its translation: CASTPSPGARDTEAFF.

The V call is TRBV11-1, the J call TRBJ2-3; 10 bases map to TRBD2. Germline CDR1 SGHAT, CDR2 FQDESV (reference sequence). The CDR3 sequence is 16 residues long. V lost 1 base, J lost 3 bases, and 4 bases stayed unmatched. CDR3 residues: CASSLGLAGITDTQYF. CDR3 DNA: TGTGCCAGCAGCTTAGGACTAGCGGGTATAACAGATACGCAGTATTTT.

This chain connects TRBV2 to TRBJ2-7, with 11 positions matching TRBD1. V dropped 7 bases and J dropped 2; count of bases not matched to a gene: 7. CDR1 and CDR2 (germline): SNHLY, FYNNEI. The CDR3 contains 15 residues. For the CDR3, the DNA is TGTGCCAGCATCCGGGGGGGACAGGGGGCCTACGAGCAGTACTTC. Its translation is CASIRGGQGAYEQYF.

The rearrangement links TRBV6-5 to TRBJ1-4, with D unresolved. Germline assignment: CDR1 MNHEY and CDR2 SVGAGI. CDR3 length: 14 residues. The germline V and J ends were trimmed by 4 bases and 4 bases, with 10 bases remaining between them. The CDR3 sequence: CASSSRGINEKLFF. CDR3 DNA sequence: TGTGCCAGCAGTTCCCGGGGAATTAATGAAAAACTGTTTTTT.

The V call is TRBV11-2, the J call TRBJ1-3, with a possible D match to TRBD1 (5 bases). Trimming removed 2 bases at V and 6 bases at J, with 8 bases between. CDR1 and CDR2 (germline): SGHAT, FQNNGV. CDR3 length equals 13 residues. This CDR3 is CASSLLGTNTIYF. Here the CDR3 DNA reads TGTGCCAGCAGCTTACTTGGGACAAACACCATATATTTT.

The chain carries TRBV28 and TRBJ2-7, with 7 nucleotides matching TRBD1. From germline, CDR1 is MDHEN and CDR2 SYDVKM. The CDR3 is 17 residues long. The V and J ends lost 5 bases and 5 bases, in that order; junction bases with no gene match: 18. As DNA, the CDR3 is TGTGCCAGCAGTCCACCGACAGGGAACTACGTGAACAACGAGCAGTACTTC. This encodes CASSPPTGNYVNNEQYF.

This clone was found a few times. V usage is TRBV5-1 and J usage is TRBJ2-3; D call uncertain. Germline loops: CDR1 SGHRS, CDR2 YFSETQ. V dropped 1 base and J dropped 5 bases, with 5 bases sitting between them. CDR3 length: 12 residues. The CDR3 bases are TGCGCCAGCAGCTTGAACCAAGATACGCAGTATTTT. Encoded protein: CASSLNQDTQYF.

The V and J genes are TRBV28 and TRBJ2-1, with TRBD2 as a possible D gene (6 bases). Per germline, CDR1 MDHEN and CDR2 SYDVKM. V lost 8 bases to trimming and J lost 0 bases, with 14 bases between them. The CDR3 consists of 15 residues. As DNA, the CDR3 is TGTGCCAGCCTCCAGGCGGGGAGCTCCTACAATGAGCAGTTCTTC. Its protein product is CASLQAGSSYNEQFF.

The genes are TRBV4-1 and TRBJ2-1, with a possible D match to TRBD2 (6 bases). Germline assignment: CDR1 MGHRA and CDR2 YSYEKL. The CDR3 sequence is 16 residues long. V was pared by 1 base and J by 7 bases, with 17 bases between. The CDR3 protein is CASSQGSSGLLNEQFF. The CDR3 nucleotides read TGCGCCAGCAGCCAAGGGAGTAGCGGCCTCCTTAATGAGCAGTTCTTC.

This rearrangement joins TRBV6-4 to TRBJ2-1; TRBD2 matches at 15 bases. This CDR3 contains 16 residues. With V trimmed by 7 bases and J by 7 bases, 8 bases remained unmatched. Germline CDR1 MRHNA, CDR2 SNTAGT. The CDR3 bases are TGTGCCAGCAACCCTGGGACTAGCGGGAGGTTAAATGAGCAGTTCTTC. Translating it yields CASNPGTSGRLNEQFF.